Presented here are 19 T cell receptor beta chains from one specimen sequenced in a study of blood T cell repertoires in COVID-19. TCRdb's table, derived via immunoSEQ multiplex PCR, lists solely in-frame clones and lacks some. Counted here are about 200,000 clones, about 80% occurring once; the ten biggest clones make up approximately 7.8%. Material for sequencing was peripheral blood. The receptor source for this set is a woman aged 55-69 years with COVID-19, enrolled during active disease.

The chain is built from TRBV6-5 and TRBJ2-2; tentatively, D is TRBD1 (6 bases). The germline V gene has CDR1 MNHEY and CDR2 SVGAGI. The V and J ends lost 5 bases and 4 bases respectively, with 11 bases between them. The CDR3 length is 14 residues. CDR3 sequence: CASSTGLGTGELFF. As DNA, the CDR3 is TGTGCCAGCAGTACAGGGTTGGGCACCGGGGAGCTGTTTTTT.

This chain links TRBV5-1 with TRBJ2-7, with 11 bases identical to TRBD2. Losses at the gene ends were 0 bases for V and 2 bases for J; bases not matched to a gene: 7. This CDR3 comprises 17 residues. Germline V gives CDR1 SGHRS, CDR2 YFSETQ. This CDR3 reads CASSLGLAGRTAYEQYF. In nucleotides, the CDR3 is TGCGCCAGCAGCTTGGGACTAGCGGGAAGAACCGCCTACGAGCAGTACTTC.

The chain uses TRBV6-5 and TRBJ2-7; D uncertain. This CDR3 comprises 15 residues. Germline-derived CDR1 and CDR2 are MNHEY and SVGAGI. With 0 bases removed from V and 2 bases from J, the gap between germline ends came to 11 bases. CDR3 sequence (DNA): TGTGCCAGCAGTTACTCGCAACAGACCACCTACGAGCAGTACGTC. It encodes CASSYSQQTTYEQYV.

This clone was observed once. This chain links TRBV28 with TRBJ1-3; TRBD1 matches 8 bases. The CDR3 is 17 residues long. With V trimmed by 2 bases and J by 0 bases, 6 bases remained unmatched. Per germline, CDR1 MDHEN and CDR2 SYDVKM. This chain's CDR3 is CASSLPRGQVSGNTIYF. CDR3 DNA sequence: TGTGCCAGCAGTTTACCAAGGGGACAGGTCTCTGGAAACACCATATATTTT.

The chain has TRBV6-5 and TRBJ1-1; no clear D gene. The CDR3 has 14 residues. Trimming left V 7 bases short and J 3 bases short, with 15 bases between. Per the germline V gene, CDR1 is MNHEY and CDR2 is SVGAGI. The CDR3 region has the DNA TGTGCCAGCAATCGGAGAGGGCCGGACACTGAAGCTTTCTTT. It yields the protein CASNRRGPDTEAFF.

CDR3 DNA: TGTGCCAGCTCACCACGGTGGCCGGAGGAGGTCTCCACCTTC. It codes for CASSPRWPEEVSTF. The chain joins TRBV18 to TRBJ1-2; D uncertain. The V gene lost 1 base and the J gene lost 13 bases, with 19 bases spanning the gap. CDR3 length equals 14 residues. Germline-derived CDR1 and CDR2 are KGHSH and LQKENI.

As DNA, the CDR3 is TGTGCCAGCAGCTTAGATACAGGGGGTGGCTCACCCCTCCACTTT. Residues: CASSLDTGGGSPLHF. This rearrangement joins TRBV7-9 to TRBJ1-6; the match to TRBD1 covers 8 bases. V was clipped by 1 base and J by 10 bases; unmatched bases: 6. CDR1 is SEHNR and CDR2 is FQNEAQ in the germline V gene (reference sequence). CDR3 size: 15 residues. Complete variable domain (other parts from reference TRBV7-9 and TRBJ1-6): DTGVSQNPRHKITKRGQNVTFRCDPISEHNRLYWYRQTLGQGPEFLTYFQNEAQLEKSRLLSDRFSAERPKGSFSTLEIQRTEQGDSAMYLCASSLDTGGGSPLHFGNGTRLTVT.

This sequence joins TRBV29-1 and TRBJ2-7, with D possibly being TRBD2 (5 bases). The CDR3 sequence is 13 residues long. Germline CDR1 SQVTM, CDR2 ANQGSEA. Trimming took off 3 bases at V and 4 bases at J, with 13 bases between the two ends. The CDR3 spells CSVDCSDSYEQYF. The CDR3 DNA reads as TGCAGCGTTGATTGTAGCGACTCTTACGAGCAGTACTTC.

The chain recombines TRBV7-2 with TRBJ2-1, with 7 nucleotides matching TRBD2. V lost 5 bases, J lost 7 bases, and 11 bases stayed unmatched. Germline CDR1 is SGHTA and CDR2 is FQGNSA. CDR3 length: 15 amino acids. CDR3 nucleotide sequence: TGTGCCAGCAGCAGAGAGGCGGGAGTTGGAAATGAGCAGTTCTTC. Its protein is CASSREAGVGNEQFF.

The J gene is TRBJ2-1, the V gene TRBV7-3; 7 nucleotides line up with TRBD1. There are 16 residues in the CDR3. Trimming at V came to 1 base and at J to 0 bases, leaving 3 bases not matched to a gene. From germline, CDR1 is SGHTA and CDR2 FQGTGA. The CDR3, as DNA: TGTGCCAGCAGCTTAATCCCAGGGGGCTCCTACAATGAGCAGTTCTTC. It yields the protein CASSLIPGGSYNEQFF.

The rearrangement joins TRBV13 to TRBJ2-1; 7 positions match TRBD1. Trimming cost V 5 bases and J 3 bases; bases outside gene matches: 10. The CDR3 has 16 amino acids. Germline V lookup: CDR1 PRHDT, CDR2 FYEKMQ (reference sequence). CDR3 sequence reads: CASSRTQGLGYNEQFF. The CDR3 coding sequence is TGTGCCAGCAGCCGGACACAGGGGCTCGGCTACAATGAGCAGTTCTTC. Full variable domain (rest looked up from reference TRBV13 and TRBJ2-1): AAGVIQSPRHLIKEKRETATLKCYPIPRHDTVYWYQQGPGQDPQFLISFYEKMQSDKGSIPDRFSAQQFSDYHSELNMSSLELGDSALYFCASSRTQGLGYNEQFFGPGTRLTVL.

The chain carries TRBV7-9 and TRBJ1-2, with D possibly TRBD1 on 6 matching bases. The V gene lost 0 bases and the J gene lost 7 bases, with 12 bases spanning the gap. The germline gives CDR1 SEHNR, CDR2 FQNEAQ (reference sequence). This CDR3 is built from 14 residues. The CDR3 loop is CASSLAVTGFGYTF. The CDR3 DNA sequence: TGTGCCAGCAGCTTAGCCGTCACAGGGTTTGGCTACACCTTC.

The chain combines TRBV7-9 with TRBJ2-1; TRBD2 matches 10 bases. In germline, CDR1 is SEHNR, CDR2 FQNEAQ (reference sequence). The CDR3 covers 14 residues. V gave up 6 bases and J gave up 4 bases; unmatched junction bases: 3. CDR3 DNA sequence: TGTGCCAGCAGTCGGACTAGCGGTTACAATGAGCAGTTCTTC. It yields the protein CASSRTSGYNEQFF.

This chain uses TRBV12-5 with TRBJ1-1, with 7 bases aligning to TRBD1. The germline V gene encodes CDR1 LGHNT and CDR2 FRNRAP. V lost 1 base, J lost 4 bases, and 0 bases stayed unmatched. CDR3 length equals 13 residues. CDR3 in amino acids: CASGLAGGTEAFF. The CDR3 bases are TGTGCTAGTGGTTTGGCAGGGGGCACTGAAGCTTTCTTT.

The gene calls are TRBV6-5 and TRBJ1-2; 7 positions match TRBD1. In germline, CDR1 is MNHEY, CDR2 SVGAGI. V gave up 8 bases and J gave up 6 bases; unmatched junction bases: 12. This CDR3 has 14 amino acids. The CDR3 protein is CASFEFQGGHGYTF. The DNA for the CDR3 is TGTGCCAGCTTCGAATTCCAGGGGGGCCATGGCTACACCTTC.

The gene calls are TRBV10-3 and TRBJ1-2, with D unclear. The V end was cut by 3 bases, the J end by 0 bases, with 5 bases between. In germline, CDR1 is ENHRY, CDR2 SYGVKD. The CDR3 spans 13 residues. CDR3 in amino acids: CAISDAANYGYTF. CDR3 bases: TGTGCCATCAGTGACGCAGCTAACTATGGCTACACCTTC.

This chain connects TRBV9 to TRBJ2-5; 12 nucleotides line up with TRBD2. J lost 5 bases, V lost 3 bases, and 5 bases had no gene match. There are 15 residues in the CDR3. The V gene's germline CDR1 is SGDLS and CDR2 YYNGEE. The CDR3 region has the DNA TGTGCCAGCAGCGCCGCCGGGACTAGCGGGGAGACCCAGTACTTC. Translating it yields CASSAAGTSGETQYF.

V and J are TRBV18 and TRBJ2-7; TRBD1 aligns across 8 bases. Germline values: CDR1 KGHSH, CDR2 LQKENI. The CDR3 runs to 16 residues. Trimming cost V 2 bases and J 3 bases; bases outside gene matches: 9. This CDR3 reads CASSPVSGGDLYEQYV. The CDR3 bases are TGTGCCAGCTCACCAGTATCAGGGGGCGACCTCTACGAGCAGTACGTC.

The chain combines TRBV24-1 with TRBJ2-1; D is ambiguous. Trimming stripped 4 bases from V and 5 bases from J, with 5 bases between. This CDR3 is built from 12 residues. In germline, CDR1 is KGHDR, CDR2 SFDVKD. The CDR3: CATSETNNEQFF. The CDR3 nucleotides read TGTGCCACCAGTGAAACAAACAATGAGCAGTTCTTC.